The TCR beta chain under discussion was sequenced for a study of blood T cell repertoires in COVID-19. Study-level background: COVID-19 samples from acute and convalescent phases originated in the United States, Italy and Spain. The cDNA or gDNA used as material had been derived from T cells, B-cell-depleted T cells, or PBMCs.

Contact with a PCR-confirmed or clinician-diagnosed COVID-19 case occurred within 2 weeks of entry. The CDR3 length is 13 residues. The V gene's germline CDR1 is ENHRY and CDR2 SYGVKD. V was cut by 9 bases and J by 1 base, with 12 bases left in between. Original processing methods: Amplified reference gene primers provided the basis for estimating nucleated cell counts. Clones were read by immunoSEQ multiplex PCR, and TCRdb kept only the in-frame ones, dropping some. V and J calls and clone size are as listed in that table; D and trimming were resolved from the DNA. The data show 350,000 to 450,000 clones, about 88% seen once.

The gene calls are TRBV10-3 and TRBJ1-1; D unclear. The clonotype originates from a woman in her late teens or twenties who had been exposed to COVID-19. Material: PBMCs or T cells enriched from blood (not recorded which). In DNA, the CDR3 is TGTGCCATTTGGGTCCCAGGGAACACTGAAGCTTTCTTT. It yields the protein CAIWVPGNTEAFF.